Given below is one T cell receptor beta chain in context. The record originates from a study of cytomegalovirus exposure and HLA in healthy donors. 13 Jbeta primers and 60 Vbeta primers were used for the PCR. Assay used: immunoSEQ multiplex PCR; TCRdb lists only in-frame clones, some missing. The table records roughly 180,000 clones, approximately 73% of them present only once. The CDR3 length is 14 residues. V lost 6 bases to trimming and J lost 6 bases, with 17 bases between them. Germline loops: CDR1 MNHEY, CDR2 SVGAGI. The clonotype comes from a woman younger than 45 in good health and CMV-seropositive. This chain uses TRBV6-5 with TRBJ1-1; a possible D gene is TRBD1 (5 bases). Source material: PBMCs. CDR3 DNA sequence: TGTGCCAGCAGGCCCAGACAGCTAGGGGCTGAAGCTTTCTTT. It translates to CASRPRQLGAEAFF.